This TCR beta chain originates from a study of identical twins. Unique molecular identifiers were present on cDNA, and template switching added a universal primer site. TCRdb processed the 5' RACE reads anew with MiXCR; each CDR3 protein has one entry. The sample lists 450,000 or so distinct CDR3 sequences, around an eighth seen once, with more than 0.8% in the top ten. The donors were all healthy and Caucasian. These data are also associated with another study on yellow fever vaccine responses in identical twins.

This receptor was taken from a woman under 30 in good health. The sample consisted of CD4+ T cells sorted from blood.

The CDR3, as DNA: TGCAGTTCAAACAGGGGGGAAACTGAAGCTTTCTTT. Protein product: CSSNRGETEAFF. The V call is TRBV20-1, the J call TRBJ1-1, with TRBD1 matching over 8 bases. The V and J ends lost 8 bases and 5 bases, in that order; junction bases with no gene match: 7. Germline V gives CDR1 DFQATT, CDR2 SNEGSKA (reference sequence). The length of the CDR3 is 12 residues.